This TCR beta chain was retrieved from a study of blood T cell repertoires in COVID-19. Study background: The study drew acute and convalescent COVID-19 samples from the United States, Italy and Spain. The analysed material was cDNA or gDNA that came from T cells, B-cell-depleted T cells, or PBMCs.

The CDR3 is made up of 17 amino acids. Germline values: CDR1 MDHEN, CDR2 SYDVKM. V gave up 3 bases and J gave up 1 base; unmatched junction bases: 11. The method was immunoSEQ multiplex PCR; TCRdb's version includes in-frame clones alone and lacks a portion of them. The table has 100,000 to 130,000 clones, approximately 85% seen once. This clonotype was obtained from a human donor in a cohort sampled during active COVID-19. The sequencing input was peripheral blood. The chain is built from TRBV28 and TRBJ2-7, with TRBD2 matching over 8 bases. CDR3 sequence reads: CASSFESGGRRSYEQYF. The CDR3, as DNA: TGTGCCAGCAGTTTTGAGTCGGGCGGGAGGAGATCCTACGAGCAGTACTTC.